The clone carrying this T cell receptor (beta chain) showed up many times. These data belong to a study of read filtering for tumor transcriptome and immune sequencing. Overall study context: DNase treatment preceded whole-transcriptome library preparation.

This CDR3 contains 13 residues. V lost 0 bases and J 8 bases, leaving 10 bases between the germline ends. Germline V gives CDR1 SGHDN, CDR2 FVKESK. The library was built from around 380 ng RNA with molecular barcoded adaptors for alpha/delta and beta/gamma chains. TCRdb used MiXCR to reprocess the reads, holding one entry per CDR3 protein. Of over 90,000 distinct CDR3 sequences listed, 20% to 25% are singletons. The chain couples TRBV14 to TRBJ1-2; no reliable D call. Source material: a population of CD138-negative cells sorted from bone marrow. The TCR comes from a donor aged 40 or older with multiple myeloma. CDR3 coding DNA: TGTGCCAGCAGCCAAGAAACCCCCCTGGGCTACACCTTC. It translates to CASSQETPLGYTF.